This T cell receptor (beta chain) was recovered during a study of blood T cells in healthy people across ages (dated by TCRdb to the mid-2010s). A note on the overall study: In model experiments, template switching captured about one uniquely barcoded TCR beta cDNA molecule for every two T cells. Donors were grouped into four age groups: young (average 16 years), middle-aged (39), aged (62) and long-lived (less than 85). To avoid experimental bias, donors of different ages were spread randomly across the sequencing lanes. Using the same blood draw, the study looked at two additional independent replicas of 1 million unique cDNA reads for two donors, one aged 18 to 29 and the other aged 80 or older. Using deep sequencing normalized with unique cDNA molecular identifiers, the study measured how TCR beta repertoire diversity changes with age.

As for this clonotype: Its specific antigen is unknown. No qualities accompany the bases; no much larger clone lies one base away.

General conclusions and limits of the study: Estimates of total diversity from one million sequenced T cells were regarded as lower bounds and underestimates. Bulk unsorted PBMC profiling prevented conclusive comparison of naive and antigen-experienced compartments. Observed TCR beta diversity per million T cells fell roughly linearly with age, and a significant reduction was already apparent by age roughly 40. Compared with the aged group, the long-lived group had more naive CD4+ T cells, fewer expanded clones and increased TCR diversity, a pattern suggesting age selection. Observed TCR beta diversity correlated strongly with the percentage of naive T cells measured by flow cytometry. The CMV infection status of donors was not known, potentially confounding age-related changes in expanded clonotypes.

The junction carries 10 bases between V and J, which are trimmed by 6 bases and 5 bases respectively. The CDR3 starts with the cysteine, ends with the phenylalanine, and has 11 residues. Of all the DNA, just the CDR3 is kept, 33 bases in frame from base 1. The CDR1 and CDR2 encoded by the germline V gene (reference sequence) are DFQATT and SNEGSKA. Library method: 5' RACE. The instrument given in TCRdb is Illumina HiSeq 2500. A second about 7 to 12 cycle PCR used a sample-barcoded 5' primer and a J-beta primer mix. A unique molecular identifier was introduced onto each TCR beta cDNA molecule by a template-switch 5' adaptor carrying 12 random nucleotides. At least 2.5 million CDR3-containing paired-end reads were obtained from each sample. The Mint cDNA synthesis kit, primed by a TRBC-specific oligonucleotide, was used to synthesize first-strand cDNA from all RNA. Following uracil-DNA glycosylase treatment, a first 18-cycle PCR with universal primers M1SS and BC2_uni_R was performed on all cDNA. In the paper's pipeline: For normalization, 1 million high-quality reads were randomly selected from each sample, with every read carrying a distinct molecular identifier. Reads sharing molecular identifiers were discarded rather than binned into consensus sequences. CDR3 identification, clonotype clustering and error correction used MiTCR with a Q25 quality threshold and the strictest error-elimination algorithm. A nonparametric unseen species model using Euler transformation provided a lower-bound estimate of total TCR beta diversity. TCRdb handled the public reads itself, with Q25 trimming in fastp and clone calling in MiXCR, and kept productive beta chains. Each CDR3 protein appears once, grouped with its most common genes and DNA. V and J calls and clone size were set by TCRdb, not the authors. This sample is represented by 1,300,000 or so distinct CDR3 sequences; 59% of them were singletons. The ten top clones hold over 6.5% of the sample.

Systemically healthy Caucasian individuals from Russia, some 38 in total and aged roughly 6 to 100 years, were included as donors. Each donor gave approximately 9.3 milliliters of peripheral blood, collected into EDTA-treated Vacutainer tubes. Ficoll-Paque density-gradient centrifugation was used to isolate PBMCs, with at least 7 million per sample. Total RNA was extracted from PBMCs with Trizol reagent, with at least 5 micrograms obtained per sample. For every donor, flow cytometry on a PBMC aliquot measured the percentage of naive CD45RAhigh/CD27high T cells. In this chain, TRBV20-1 is recombined with TRBJ1-2, with a tentative D gene TRBD1 over 6 matching bases. The sample taken for sequencing was blood. The clonotype was recovered from a man younger than 35 in good health. The CDR3 amino acid sequence is: CSAWDKYGYTF. Here is the DNA: TGCAGTGCCTGGGACAAATATGGCTACACCTTC.